This T cell receptor beta chain was found in a study of blood T cell repertoires in COVID-19 (TCRdb year 2020). Broadly, across the study: Collaborator samples came from the United States, Italy and Spain and covered acute and convalescent phases of COVID-19. The material from the prospective study consisted of cDNA or gDNA derived from T cells, B-cell-depleted T cells, or PBMCs. The repertoires were made available in a free public database intended to serve as a resource for research on the immune response to SARS-CoV-2. Sample metadata almost always included a de-identified subject ID, COVID-19 status, age in years and sex. The dataset comprised deeply sampled blood TCRbeta repertoires from subjects exposed to, actively infected with, or recovered from COVID-19. Samples came from the ongoing ImmuneRACE study (first 160 participants) plus 1,254 subjects from 6 global collaborators. Where available, HLA class I and class II types were obtained from metadata supplied by the sample provider rather than from assay-based typing. Results and caveats for the whole study, not just this receptor: The quantity of clinical and demographic metadata differed by source and by participant and was supplied without curation.

TCRbeta CDR3 regions were amplified from genomic DNA by means of the immunoSEQ Assay, a bias-controlled multiplex PCR. On the authors' methods: Nucleated cell counts per sample were estimated from amplification of reference gene primers within the assay. To quantify the absolute abundance of each unique TCRbeta CDR3 rearrangement, sequence reads were collapsed and filtered. For each sample, productive Simpson clonality was calculated by taking the square root of Simpson's diversity index across productive rearrangements. In TCRdb, the immuneACCESS table is reduced to in-frame sequences with V and J assigned. These tables do not hold every clone; where another copy was compared, an unresolved V gene accounts for under half, and the others remain unexplained. That table supplies the V and J calls and clone size; D and trimming were determined from the DNA. The sample contains 220,000 or so clones, around 86% of them found a single time. The ten largest account for roughly 10% of the sample.

In Seattle, one collaborating source enrolled patients while the infection was active and tracked those patients longitudinally over the course of disease. The collaborating institutions used their own protocols to collect whole blood in K2EDTA tubes. For TCRbeta analysis, collaborator samples were shipped as frozen whole blood, as isolated PBMCs, or as DNA extracted from either sample type. On this clone: Its binding antigen is unknown. The input lacks base qualities; no much larger clone sits a single base away.

Source material: peripheral blood. This TCR was sampled from a woman aged 50 to 65 with COVID-19, enrolled during active disease.

The nucleotides read TGTGCCAGCTCACCACCGAGCACAGGGCCCCACAATGAGCAGTTCTTC. Translation gives CASSPPSTGPHNEQFF. The chain is encoded by TRBV18 joined to TRBJ2-1, with TRBD1 tentatively as D gene (6 bases match). The CDR3 covers 16 residues, taking in both the cysteine and the phenylalanine. Here the CDR3 DNA is all that survives: 48 bases in frame from base 1. CDR1 and CDR2 (KGHSH, LQKENI) derive from the germline V gene. Deletion took 0 bases off V and 5 bases off J, with a span of 14 bases between the germline ends.